This T cell receptor (beta chain) was identified in a study of blood T cell repertoires in COVID-19. Clones were read by immunoSEQ multiplex PCR, and TCRdb kept only the in-frame ones, dropping some. Altogether about 390,000 clones are present, around 87% being singletons, with the ten largest covering approximately 2.4%. The J segment lost 0 bases and the V segment lost 10 bases, leaving 5 bases of the junction unmatched. In germline, CDR1 is MNHEY, CDR2 SVGAGI. This CDR3 has 13 amino acids. Sequenced: peripheral blood. This receptor was identified in a woman aged 60-70 years with COVID-19, enrolled during active disease. J is TRBJ1-1 and V is TRBV6-5; 7 bases agree with TRBD1. Here the CDR3 reads CATSRGLNTEAFF. Written as DNA, the CDR3 is TGTGCCACCTCTAGGGGGCTGAACACTGAAGCTTTCTTT.